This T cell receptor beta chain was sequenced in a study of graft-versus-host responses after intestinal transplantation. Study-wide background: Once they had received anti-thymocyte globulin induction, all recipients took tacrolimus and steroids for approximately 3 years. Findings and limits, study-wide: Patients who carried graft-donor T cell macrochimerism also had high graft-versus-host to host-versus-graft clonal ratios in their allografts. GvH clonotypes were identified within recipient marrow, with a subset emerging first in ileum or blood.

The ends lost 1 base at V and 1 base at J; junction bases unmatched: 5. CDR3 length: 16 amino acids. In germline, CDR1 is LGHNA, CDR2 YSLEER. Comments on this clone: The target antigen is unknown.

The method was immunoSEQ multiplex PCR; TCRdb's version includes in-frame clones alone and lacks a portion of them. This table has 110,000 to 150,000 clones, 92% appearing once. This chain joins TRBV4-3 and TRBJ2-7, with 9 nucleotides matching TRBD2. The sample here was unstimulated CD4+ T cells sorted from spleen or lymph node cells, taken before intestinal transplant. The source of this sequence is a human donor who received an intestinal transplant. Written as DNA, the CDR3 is TGCGCCAGCAGCCAAGGGAGCGGGAGGACATCCTACGAGCAGTACTTC. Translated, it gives CASSQGSGRTSYEQYF.